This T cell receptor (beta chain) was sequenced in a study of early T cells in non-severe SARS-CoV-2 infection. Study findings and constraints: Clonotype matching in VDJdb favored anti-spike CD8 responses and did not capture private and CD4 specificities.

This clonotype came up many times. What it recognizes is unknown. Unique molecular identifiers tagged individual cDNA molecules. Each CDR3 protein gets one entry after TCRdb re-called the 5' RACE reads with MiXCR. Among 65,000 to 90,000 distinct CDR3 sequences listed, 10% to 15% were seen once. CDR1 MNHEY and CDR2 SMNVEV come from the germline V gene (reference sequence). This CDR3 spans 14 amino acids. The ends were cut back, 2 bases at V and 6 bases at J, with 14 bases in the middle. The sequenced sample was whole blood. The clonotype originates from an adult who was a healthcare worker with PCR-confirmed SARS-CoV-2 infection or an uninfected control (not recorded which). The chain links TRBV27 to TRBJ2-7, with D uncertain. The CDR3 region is CASSLGPRAGEQYF. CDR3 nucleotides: TGTGCCAGCAGTTTAGGACCCCGGGCTGGCGAGCAGTACTTC.